Listed below are T cell receptor beta chains from one sample, sequenced in a study of T-cell reconstitution after alpha-beta-depleted transplantation in children. TCRdb redid the calling of the PCR reads with MiXCR, one entry per CDR3 protein. The sample holds 450,000 to 600,000 distinct CDR3 sequences, approximately 32% seen once. Here the sequenced sample was PBMCs from the stem cell graft donor, taken from the stem cell graft. These receptor sequences come from a human donor who donated a stem cell graft to a child with aplastic anemia. Each CDR3 is given with its conserved first and last residue. D genes are given only for firm matches. Clone size is given for some rows only: seen once, a few or many times, or a class if the clone is expanded.

size: -; V: TRBV5-1; D: -; J: TRBJ1-1; DNA: TGCGCCAGCAATAGATGGGGGGAGCTCGACACTGAAGCTTTCTTT; CDR3: CASNRWGELDTEAFF
size: -; V: TRBV4-2; D: TRBD2; J: TRBJ2-1; DNA: TGTGCCAGCAGCCCGCAGACTAGCTTACATGAGCAGTTCTTC; CDR3: CASSPQTSLHEQFF
size: -; V: TRBV5-4; D: TRBD2; J: TRBJ2-1; DNA: TGTGCCAGCAGCTTGAAGCGGGAGATCGACAATGAGCAGTTCTTC; CDR3: CASSLKREIDNEQFF
size: few; V: TRBV20-1; D: -; J: TRBJ1-2; DNA: TGCAGTGCTTACGAAGGTGGAAACTATGGCTACACCTTC; CDR3: CSAYEGGNYGYTF
size: few; V: TRBV28; D: -; J: TRBJ2-7; DNA: TGTGCCAGCAGCCCCACCGGGGACCCGCTCGGGTACGAGCAGTACTTC; CDR3: CASSPTGDPLGYEQYF
size: few; V: TRBV20-1; D: TRBD1; J: TRBJ1-4; DNA: TGCAGTGCTCCGCGAGGGACAGGCCGTAATGAAAAACTGTTTTTT; CDR3: CSAPRGTGRNEKLFF
size: -; V: TRBV29-1; D: TRBD1; J: TRBJ1-2; DNA: TGCAGCGCCGGGGGCGGGACAGGGCACAATGGCTACACCTTC; CDR3: CSAGGGTGHNGYTF
size: -; V: TRBV29-1; D: TRBD1; J: TRBJ2-7; DNA: TGCAGCGTTGTGACAGGGGCCTACGAGCAGTACTTC; CDR3: CSVVTGAYEQYF
size: -; V: TRBV11-2; D: TRBD2; J: TRBJ2-2; DNA: TGTGCCAGCAGCGTCATAGCGGGAGTCGTATTCGGGGAGCTGTTTTTT; CDR3: CASSVIAGVVFGELFF
size: -; V: TRBV18; D: TRBD1; J: TRBJ2-3; DNA: TGTGCCAGCTCACGCATCCCTAACAGGGGCTACACAGATACGCAGTATTTT; CDR3: CASSRIPNRGYTDTQYF
size: few; V: TRBV9; D: -; J: TRBJ2-7; DNA: TGTGCCAGCAGCCCCAAACATGGGAGCTACGAGCAGTACTTC; CDR3: CASSPKHGSYEQYF
size: -; V: TRBV7-9; D: -; J: TRBJ2-5; DNA: TGTGCCAGCAGCATCGTGGCCCAAGAGACCCAGTACTTC; CDR3: CASSIVAQETQYF
size: -; V: TRBV20-1; D: -; J: TRBJ1-1; DNA: TGCAGTGCTTCCCCCGAGGGTTTGGACACTGAAGCTTTCTTT; CDR3: CSASPEGLDTEAFF
size: few; V: TRBV4-3; D: TRBD1; J: TRBJ1-1; DNA: TGCGCCAGCAGCCAAGGAATAGGACAGGGGGACACTGAAGCTTTCTTT; CDR3: CASSQGIGQGDTEAFF
size: few; V: TRBV29-1; D: -; J: TRBJ2-1; DNA: TGCAGCGTTGAAGTCGGGGCCAACCCCGGGCGCTCCTACAATGAGCAGTTCTTC; CDR3: CSVEVGANPGRSYNEQFF
size: few; V: TRBV12-3/TRBV12-4; D: -; J: TRBJ1-1; DNA: TGTGCCAGCTCACCACCACCAGTGAACACTGAAGCTTTCTTT; CDR3: CASSPPPVNTEAFF
size: -; V: TRBV24-1; D: -; J: TRBJ2-2; DNA: TGTGCCACCAGTGATTTATTAGGTCTCGGGGAGCTGTTTTTT; CDR3: CATSDLLGLGELFF
size: -; V: TRBV3-1; D: TRBD1; J: TRBJ2-7; DNA: TGTGCCAGCAGCCCTTCTGGGACAGTATACGAGCAGTACTTC; CDR3: CASSPSGTVYEQYF
size: few; V: TRBV20-1; D: TRBD1; J: TRBJ1-6; DNA: TGCAGTGCTAGGCAGCTCTGGGGACAGCGAAGCTCCTATAATTCACCCCTCCACTTT; CDR3: CSARQLWGQRSSYNSPLHF
size: -; V: TRBV7-9; D: -; J: TRBJ1-3; DNA: TGTGCCAGCAGCTTACCGTTTCAGGGGAACACCATATATTTT; CDR3: CASSLPFQGNTIYF
size: few; V: TRBV20-1; D: -; J: TRBJ2-1; DNA: TGCAGTGCTAGAAGGTGGGAAAATGAGCAGTTCTTC; CDR3: CSARRWENEQFF
size: -; V: TRBV7-6; D: TRBD1; J: TRBJ2-5; DNA: TGTGCCAGCAGCGCGACGATGGACAGGGTCCAAGAGACCCAGTACTTC; CDR3: CASSATMDRVQETQYF
size: few; V: TRBV7-2; D: -; J: TRBJ2-1; DNA: TGTGCCAGCAGCTTAGCTGCTGGACTCTTTCTCTACAATGAGCAGTTCTTC; CDR3: CASSLAAGLFLYNEQFF
size: -; V: TRBV7-2; D: TRBD1; J: TRBJ1-1; DNA: TGTGCCAGCAGCTTCTACAGGGGGCAAGCTTTCTTT; CDR3: CASSFYRGQAFF
size: -; V: TRBV29-1; D: -; J: TRBJ2-1; DNA: TGCAGCGTTGCCACCTACAATGAGCAGTTCTTC; CDR3: CSVATYNEQFF
size: -; V: TRBV12-3/TRBV12-4; D: -; J: TRBJ2-7; DNA: TGTGCCAGCAGTGCTACTCGGGACGGAGCTTTGCAGTACTTC; CDR3: CASSATRDGALQYF
size: once; V: TRBV5-5; D: -; J: TRBJ1-2; DNA: TGTGCCAGCAGCTTGGATGGGTTTAACTATGGCGACACCTTC; CDR3: CASSLDGFNYGDTF
size: -; V: TRBV6-1; D: -; J: TRBJ1-1; DNA: TGTGCCGGCGGTAATTCAAAAGGATTGAACACTGAAGCTTTCTTT; CDR3: CAGGNSKGLNTEAFF
size: -; V: TRBV29-1; D: -; J: TRBJ2-3; DNA: TGCAGCGTTTTACCGGGACCTAACTCAGATACGCAGTATTTT; CDR3: CSVLPGPNSDTQYF
size: few; V: TRBV11-3; D: -; J: TRBJ2-5; DNA: TGTGCCAGCAGCTTAGCCCTGGACAGTCCCCGAGAGACCCAGTACTTC; CDR3: CASSLALDSPRETQYF
size: few; V: TRBV18; D: -; J: TRBJ2-3; DNA: TGTGCCAGCTCACCGGGGCGGCGATCCACCGCAGATACGCAGTATTTT; CDR3: CASSPGRRSTADTQYF
size: -; V: TRBV4-3; D: TRBD1; J: TRBJ1-1; DNA: TGCGCCAGCAGCCAAACGCCCGGGACAGGGACCACTGAAGCTTTCTTT; CDR3: CASSQTPGTGTTEAFF
size: -; V: TRBV7-2; D: TRBD1; J: TRBJ2-1; DNA: TGTGCCAGCAGCTTAGCCCGGGACAGCCTATACAATGAGCAGTTCTTC; CDR3: CASSLARDSLYNEQFF
size: -; V: TRBV18; D: -; J: TRBJ2-2; DNA: TGTGCCAGCCTAGTCCCCCCAGGGCTCACCGGGGAGCTGTTTTTT; CDR3: CASLVPPGLTGELFF
size: -; V: TRBV5-5; D: -; J: TRBJ2-2; DNA: TGTGCCAGCAGCTTGTCTCAGGGAAGGAGCACCGGGGAGCTGTTTTTT; CDR3: CASSLSQGRSTGELFF
size: few; V: TRBV20-1; D: TRBD2; J: TRBJ2-1; DNA: TGCAGTGCTAGTTCACCGGGAGGGAGGGAGCAGTTCTTC; CDR3: CSASSPGGREQFF
size: once; V: TRBV25-1; D: TRBD2; J: TRBJ2-5; DNA: TGTGCCAGCAGTGAAGGACTAGCGTGGGGGCAAGAGACCCAGTACTTC; CDR3: CASSEGLAWGQETQYF
size: -; V: TRBV27; D: -; J: TRBJ1-1; DNA: TGTGCCAGCGGTTTAGTCGGGCCCATGAACACTGAAGCTTTCTTT; CDR3: CASGLVGPMNTEAFF
size: -; V: TRBV18; D: -; J: TRBJ1-2; DNA: TGTGCCAGCTCACCCACAGTTCGGGGCGAGGACTATGGCTACACCTTC; CDR3: CASSPTVRGEDYGYTF
size: few; V: TRBV20-1; D: -; J: TRBJ1-1; DNA: TGCAGTGCTAGATCCGACCCGTCCACTGAAGCTTTCTTT; CDR3: CSARSDPSTEAFF
size: -; V: TRBV29-1; D: -; J: TRBJ2-3; DNA: TGCAGCGTTTACCAAGGGGGTACGCAGTATTTT; CDR3: CSVYQGGTQYF